Listed below are T cell receptor beta chains from one sample, sequenced in a study of beta chain features in type 1 diabetes. Sequencing used immunoSEQ multiplex PCR; TCRdb keeps in-frame clones, though not all of them. Found here are almost 350,000 clones, roughly a tenth of them singletons; the top ten hold about 1%. Sequenced: central memory CD4+ T cells from blood. The receptor source for this set is a young man with type 1 diabetes. Each CDR3 is given with its conserved first and last residue. D genes are given only for firm matches. Clone size, where shown, is once, few, many, or a class for clones that have expanded.

d_call	j_call	clone_size	v_call	cdr3_aa	cdr3_nt
.	TRBJ2-5	few	TRBV10-3	CASSSLETQYF	TGTGCCAGCAGTTCGTTGGAGACCCAGTACTTC
.	TRBJ2-5	few	TRBV29-1	CSVELGTETQYF	TGCAGCGTTGAGCTGGGAACGGAGACCCAGTACTTC
TRBD2	TRBJ2-1	.	TRBV5-6	CASTRSGGGNEQFF	TGTGCCAGCACCCGATCCGGGGGGGGTAATGAGCAGTTCTTC
TRBD2	TRBJ2-5	.	TRBV4-3	CASSQASSGDTETQYF	TGCGCCAGCAGCCAAGCGTCTAGCGGGGATACAGAGACCCAGTACTTC
TRBD2	TRBJ2-2	.	TRBV25-1	CASSEWGGPGELFF	TGTGCCAGCAGTGAATGGGGGGGACCCGGGGAGCTGTTTTTT
TRBD1	TRBJ1-6	few	TRBV14	CASSRTTGRNSPLHF	TGTGCCAGCAGCCGAACGACAGGGAGAAATTCACCCCTCCACTTT
TRBD2	TRBJ2-7	few	TRBV28	CASSLPTRGSSYEQYF	TGTGCCAGCAGTTTACCCACCCGCGGGAGCTCCTACGAGCAGTACTTC
TRBD2	TRBJ2-1	.	TRBV18	CASSPLTSGGYNEQFF	TGTGCCAGCTCACCGCTAACTAGCGGGGGCTACAATGAGCAGTTCTTC
TRBD1	TRBJ2-5	few	TRBV7-9	CASTSGGTQYF	TGTGCCAGCACCTCAGGGGGGACCCAGTACTTC
.	TRBJ2-1	.	TRBV9	CASSVAPMGGEFF	TGTGCCAGCAGCGTAGCCCCGATGGGAGGAGAGTTCTTC
TRBD2	TRBJ2-3	few	TRBV4-3	CASSQAWTSGATDTQYF	TGCGCCAGCAGCCAAGCTTGGACTAGCGGGGCCACAGATACGCAGTATTTT
TRBD1	TRBJ1-5	few	TRBV7-2	CASSTGGNQPQHF	TGTGCCAGCAGCACAGGGGGCAATCAGCCCCAGCATTTT
TRBD1	TRBJ2-7	few	TRBV5-4	CASSLAGAQGYEQYF	TGTGCCAGCAGCTTGGCTGGGGCACAGGGGTACGAGCAGTACTTC
.	TRBJ1-1	.	TRBV10-3	CAISATTTENTEAFF	TGTGCCATCAGTGCAACAACGACAGAGAACACTGAAGCTTTCTTT
.	TRBJ2-7	.	TRBV7-2	CASSLERPRDYEQYF	TGTGCCAGCAGCTTAGAGCGCCCCAGGGACTACGAGCAGTACTTC
TRBD1	TRBJ2-2	few	TRBV30	CAWTYVGGDWSTGELFF	TGTGCCTGGACCTATGTAGGGGGCGACTGGAGCACCGGGGAGCTGTTTTTT